The table lists the clone carrying this T cell receptor beta chain with a count of one. The data are from a study of cytomegalovirus exposure and HLA in healthy donors. About the study: Some 85 million unique TCRs, all from HLA-typed donors, were included in an early release of the data.

The CDR3 loop spans 15 amino acids. From germline, CDR1 is SGHVS and CDR2 FNYEAQ. J was trimmed by 5 bases and V by 5 bases; bases with no gene match: 8. The PCR ran on 60 Vbeta and 13 Jbeta primers. The table came from immunoSEQ multiplex PCR; TCRdb's copy has only in-frame clones and leaves some out. The sample lists 150,000 or so clones, just under 75% occurring once. The rearrangement links TRBV7-6 to TRBJ2-1, with 8 bases matching TRBD1. The specimen sequenced was PBMCs. The TCR comes from a woman between 18 and 29 years old in good health and CMV-seronegative. The CDR3 sequence: CASSPGQGANNEQFF. For the CDR3, the DNA is TGTGCCAGCAGCCCAGGGCAGGGGGCCAACAATGAGCAGTTCTTC.